These 24 T cell receptor beta chains came from one sample sequenced in a study of low-dose radiotherapy and immunotherapy resistance in tumors. The time point here: before trial treatment. Covering alpha and beta chains, TRAV- and TRBV-specific primers were used for the first-strand cDNA. Amplification of TCRs used a constant-region primer and V-primer adapter for around 20 PCR cycles. TCRdb recomputed calls from the reads with MiXCR, one row per CDR3 protein. The table has some 88,000 distinct CDR3 sequences, 9.4% seen once. Sequenced material: PBMCs, taken before treatment. Receptor source: a male donor with prostate cancer.

This clonotype has a count of ten or more. This rearrangement joins TRBV19 to TRBJ1-5; D may be TRBD1 (5 bases). The germline V gene encodes CDR1 LNHDA and CDR2 SQIVND (reference sequence). The CDR3 contains 13 residues. V lost 5 bases and J lost 4, with 9 bases in between. The CDR3 DNA follows: TGTGCCAGTAGTGGGGACCGGAATCAGCCCCAGCATTTT. Amino acids: CASSGDRNQPQHF.

In this sample, this clonotype turned up many times. The chain uses TRBV20-1 and TRBJ1-6; 7 nucleotides line up with TRBD1. The V gene's germline CDR1 is DFQATT and CDR2 SNEGSKA (reference sequence). This CDR3 contains 16 residues. After removal of 0 bases from V and 11 bases from J, the junction contained 13 bases not matched to a gene. CDR3 loop: CSARDQADRVGTPLHF. DNA for the CDR3: TGCAGTGCTAGAGATCAGGCAGACAGGGTGGGGACACCCCTCCACTTT.

This clonotype was seen at least ten times. The chain is built from TRBV7-6 and TRBJ2-7, with TRBD2 identical over 7 bases. J lost 4 bases, V lost 5 bases, and 11 bases had no gene match. The CDR3 loop spans 15 amino acids. Germline V gene lookup returns CDR1 SGHVS and CDR2 FNYEAQ. CDR3 residues: CASSLGTNGVYEQYF. The CDR3 DNA follows: TGTGCCAGCAGCCTCGGGACTAACGGGGTTTACGAGCAGTACTTC.

This clonotype showed up many times. The V and J genes are TRBV29-1 and TRBJ2-1; 7 bases map to TRBD2. The CDR3 sequence is 14 residues long. Unmatched junction bases numbered 10, after V lost 6 bases and J lost 5 bases. CDR1 is SQVTM, CDR2 ANQGSEA, per germline. CDR3 bases: TGCAGCGTCCCCCTGGCGGGAGTGCACAATGAGCAGTTCTTC. Translation gives CSVPLAGVHNEQFF.

This clonotype occurred many times. The chain combines TRBV7-2 with TRBJ1-2, with 7 bases aligning to TRBD1. Germline V gene sequence: CDR1 SGHTA, CDR2 FQGNSA. This CDR3 spans 12 amino acids. With V trimmed by 9 bases and J by 4 bases, 5 bases remained unmatched. CDR3 sequence reads: CASGQAIYGYTF. CDR3 DNA sequence: TGTGCCAGTGGACAGGCGATCTATGGCTACACCTTC.

This clonotype was counted ten times or more. The chain links TRBV4-2 to TRBJ2-5, with 7 bases lining up with TRBD2. This CDR3 contains 18 residues. The ends lost 1 base at V and 1 base at J; junction bases unmatched: 12. CDR1 is LGHNA, CDR2 YNFKEQ, per germline. The CDR3: CASSQVGPGGSGQETQYF. The CDR3 DNA reads as TGTGCCAGCAGCCAAGTGGGTCCGGGCGGGAGTGGCCAAGAGACCCAGTACTTC.

This clonotype occurred many times. The gene calls are TRBV11-1 and TRBJ2-1; D perhaps matches TRBD2 (7 bases). CDR1 and CDR2 (germline): SGHAT, FQDESV (reference sequence). The V end lost 4 bases, the J end lost 0 bases, and 22 bases lay between the germline ends. The CDR3 has 19 residues. CDR3 region: CASSSNGGGRGGSYNEQFF. CDR3 sequence (DNA): TGTGCCAGCAGCTCGAACGGTGGCGGGAGAGGGGGCTCCTACAATGAGCAGTTCTTC.

The sample holds many counts of this clonotype. The V gene is TRBV7-3, the J gene TRBJ2-1; 14 bases fit TRBD2. CDR3 length: 18 amino acids. The germline V gene has CDR1 SGHTA and CDR2 FQGTGA. The V and J ends lost 3 bases and 7 bases, in that order; junction bases with no gene match: 11. CDR3 nucleotide sequence: TGTGCCAGCAGCTTGAAGAGACTAGCGGGAGGGCCGGGTAATGAGCAGTTCTTC. This gives the protein CASSLKRLAGGPGNEQFF.

V usage is TRBV6-5 and J usage is TRBJ2-2, with TRBD1 matching over 10 bases. The V gene's germline CDR1 is MNHEY and CDR2 SVGAGI. The CDR3 totals 16 residues. The J segment lost 4 bases and the V segment lost 6 bases, leaving 8 bases of the junction unmatched. The CDR3 DNA is TGTGCCAGCAGGGTGCGTGGGACAGGGGTCACCGGGGAGCTGTTTTTT. It is translated as CASRVRGTGVTGELFF.

This clonotype was seen repeatedly, ten times or more. The chain couples TRBV18 to TRBJ1-1; TRBD1 is a possible D gene (6 bases). There are 14 residues in the CDR3. Germline lookup yields CDR1 KGHSH and CDR2 LQKENI. Between the trimmed V and J ends, which lost 4 bases and 1 base, there was a span of 10 bases. CDR3 nucleotide sequence: TGTGCCAGCTCACTTACAGGGACGAACACTGAAGCTTTCTTT. This gives the protein CASSLTGTNTEAFF.

This clonotype has only a few counts. The rearrangement links TRBV9 to TRBJ2-1; D is possibly TRBD1 (5 bases). CDR3 size: 14 residues. CDR1 is SGDLS and CDR2 is YYNGEE in the germline V gene. V gave up 4 bases and J gave up 6 bases, with 14 bases separating them. The CDR3 DNA follows: TGTGCCAGCAGCACAGGCGTGGGCTTCAATGAGCAGTTCTTC. Protein product: CASSTGVGFNEQFF.

This clonotype was seen repeatedly, ten times or more. The J gene is TRBJ1-1, the V gene TRBV27; D possibly corresponds to TRBD1 (5 bases). The germline V gene encodes CDR1 MNHEY and CDR2 SMNVEV (reference sequence). Trimming removed 0 bases at V and 2 bases at J, with 10 bases between. The CDR3 sequence is 15 residues long. In DNA, the CDR3 is TGTGCCAGCAGTTTATCTTTACAGGTTAACACTGAAGCTTTCTTT. This codes for CASSLSLQVNTEAFF.

This clonotype was seen at least ten times. The rearrangement uses TRBV19 and TRBJ1-5; D uncertain. Germline values: CDR1 LNHDA, CDR2 SQIVND (reference sequence). CDR3 length: 12 amino acids. Trimming left V 5 bases short and J 9 bases short, with 11 bases between. CDR3 in amino acids: CASSALKGPQHF. Written as DNA, the CDR3 is TGTGCCAGTAGTGCTCTGAAGGGGCCCCAGCATTTT.

This clonotype was recorded many times. This rearrangement joins TRBV7-9 to TRBJ1-2; TRBD1 matches at 8 bases. Looked up from germline, CDR1 is SEHNR and CDR2 is FQNEAQ (reference sequence). After removal of 7 bases from V and 2 bases from J, the junction contained 12 bases not matched to a gene. The length of the CDR3 is 16 residues. The chain's CDR3 is CASNQIRQGRNYGYTF. The CDR3 DNA reads as TGTGCCAGCAACCAGATTAGACAGGGGCGAAACTATGGCTACACCTTC.

This clonotype was recorded many times. For the CDR3, the DNA is TGTGCCAGCAGCGTAGCAGGGGTGAACACTGAAGCTTTCTTT. This sequence encodes CASSVAGVNTEAFF. The gene calls are TRBV9 and TRBJ1-1, with D perhaps matching TRBD1 (6 bases). There are 14 residues in the CDR3. Trimming shortened V by 0 bases and J by 0 bases, and 6 bases separated the two germline ends. CDR1 and CDR2 (germline): SGDLS, YYNGEE.

This clonotype was recorded many times. The J gene is TRBJ2-7, the V gene TRBV20-1, with 11 nucleotides matching TRBD2. This CDR3 contains 17 residues. Per germline, CDR1 DFQATT and CDR2 SNEGSKA (reference sequence). The CDR3 is CSVWGLADPLSSYEQYF. CDR3 coding DNA: TGCAGCGTATGGGGACTAGCGGACCCATTGAGCTCCTACGAGCAGTACTTC.

This clonotype showed up many times. V is TRBV18 and J is TRBJ2-5, with D unclear. The V gene's germline CDR1 is KGHSH and CDR2 LQKENI. This CDR3 comprises 13 residues. Trimming cost V 2 bases and J 5 bases, with 9 bases left between them. CDR3 in amino acids: CASSPGVRETQYF. DNA of the CDR3: TGTGCCAGCTCACCAGGGGTTCGGGAGACCCAGTACTTC.

This clonotype was detected ten times or more. CDR3 bases: TGCAGTGCTAGTGGGAGCTCCTACGAGCAGTACTTC. Protein: CSASGSSYEQYF. The chain uses TRBV20-1 and TRBJ2-7; the D gene is possibly TRBD2 (5 bases). Trimming stripped 3 bases from V and 0 bases from J, with 6 bases between. CDR1 and CDR2 from the germline V gene are DFQATT and SNEGSKA (reference sequence). The CDR3 totals 12 residues.

The sample holds many counts of this clonotype. The rearrangement links TRBV28 to TRBJ1-1, with 8 positions matching TRBD1. CDR1 is MDHEN, CDR2 SYDVKM, per germline. V shed 2 bases and J 5 bases; nucleotides not matched to a gene: 10. CDR3 length: 16 residues. CDR3 protein: CASSLTPGQGGTEAFF. In nucleotides, the CDR3 is TGTGCCAGCAGTTTAACCCCCGGACAGGGAGGGACTGAAGCTTTCTTT.

This clonotype was observed at least ten times. This chain joins TRBV29-1 and TRBJ2-7; perhaps TRBD2 as D (7 bases). Germline values: CDR1 SQVTM, CDR2 ANQGSEA. V shed 3 bases and J shed 12 bases, with 18 bases lying between them. The CDR3 runs 12 residues. For the CDR3, the DNA is TGCAGCGTTGAGTCAGGGGAGGGCAATAGGTACTTC. It yields the protein CSVESGEGNRYF.

This clonotype showed up many times. This rearrangement joins TRBV5-1 to TRBJ2-7; no clear D. Germline V gene sequence: CDR1 SGHRS, CDR2 YFSETQ. V lost 0 bases, J lost 0 bases, and 7 bases lay in between. CDR3 size: 14 residues. CDR3 loop: CASSLENLSYEQYF. CDR3 DNA: TGCGCCAGCAGCTTGGAAAACCTCTCCTACGAGCAGTACTTC.

This clonotype was counted at least ten times. J is TRBJ2-1 and V is TRBV29-1, with TRBD1 as a possible D gene (5 bases). Germline CDR1 and CDR2: SQVTM and ANQGSEA. Trimming took off 7 bases at V and 7 bases at J, with 14 bases between the two ends. The CDR3 consists of 12 residues. The CDR3 coding sequence is TGCAGCGGGAAGGGGCTAGTAAATGAGCAGTTCTTC. Protein sequence: CSGKGLVNEQFF.

This clonotype was recorded at least ten times. The chain joins TRBV28 to TRBJ2-5; D might be TRBD1 (5 bases). Germline values: CDR1 MDHEN, CDR2 SYDVKM. With 5 bases removed from V and 5 bases from J, the gap between germline ends came to 15 bases. This CDR3 comprises 14 residues. The CDR3 region is CASSQQVSWETQYF. The CDR3 coding sequence is TGTGCCAGCAGTCAACAGGTTTCTTGGGAGACCCAGTACTTC.

This clonotype was seen many times. The chain combines TRBV5-1 with TRBJ2-1; D unclear. Trimming pared 7 bases from V and 10 bases from J, leaving 12 bases between. CDR1 SGHRS and CDR2 YFSETQ come from the germline V gene. This CDR3 comprises 11 residues. CDR3 sequence (DNA): TGCGCCAGCGTTTGGGATGGCGAGCAGTTCTTC. Protein product: CASVWDGEQFF.